The rows below give T cell receptor beta chains drawn from one sample of a study of shared clonotypes between healthy human individuals. Generated by immunoSEQ multiplex PCR, the TCRdb table keeps only in-frame clones and is missing some. Of about 1.1 million clones in the sample, 78% were seen once. The specimen sequenced was memory CD4+ T cells from PBMCs. These receptors all come from a man aged 18 to 30 in good health. Some clones in this sample may be carry-over from other donors' samples. CDR3s include the opening cysteine and the closing phenylalanine or tryptophan. Fields, in order: clone size, D gene, V gene, J gene, CDR3 DNA, CDR3 protein. A D gene is named only where the DNA matches it firmly. Size tells how often a clone was seen (once, few, many) or the class of an expanded clone, and some rows leave it out.

clone size: few; D gene: -; V gene: TRBV10-1; J gene: TRBJ2-1; CDR3 DNA: TGCGCCAGCACCACGCCACAGGGAGAAGAACAGTTCTTC; CDR3 protein: CASTTPQGEEQFF
clone size: -; D gene: TRBD2; V gene: TRBV5-4; J gene: TRBJ2-1; CDR3 DNA: TGTGCCAGCAGCTTGGAAATAGCGGGAGGGCCCGAGCAGTTCTTC; CDR3 protein: CASSLEIAGGPEQFF
clone size: -; D gene: -; V gene: TRBV19; J gene: TRBJ2-7; CDR3 DNA: TGTGCCAGTAGCCCCGAGGGGATCAACTACGAGCAGTACTTC; CDR3 protein: CASSPEGINYEQYF
clone size: -; D gene: -; V gene: TRBV10-3; J gene: TRBJ2-1; CDR3 DNA: TGTGCCATCGGGAGGGGGTCCTACAATGAGCAGTTCTTC; CDR3 protein: CAIGRGSYNEQFF
clone size: -; D gene: TRBD1; V gene: TRBV5-1; J gene: TRBJ2-7; CDR3 DNA: TGCGCCAGCAGCTTGGACAGGGGCTCGAACGAGCAGTACTTC; CDR3 protein: CASSLDRGSNEQYF
clone size: once; D gene: -; V gene: TRBV6-5; J gene: TRBJ1-1; CDR3 DNA: TGTGCCAGCAGGGGGAGGATCGACGTGAACACTGAAGCTTTCTTT; CDR3 protein: CASRGRIDVNTEAFF
clone size: -; D gene: TRBD1; V gene: TRBV6-5; J gene: TRBJ1-6; CDR3 DNA: TGTGCCAGCAGTCCTAAGGGGGCGCGGACTTCACCCCTCCACTTT; CDR3 protein: CASSPKGARTSPLHF
clone size: few; D gene: TRBD2; V gene: TRBV5-1; J gene: TRBJ2-7; CDR3 DNA: TGCGCCAGCAGCTTGGGACTAGCGGGAGCCTACGAGCAGTACTTC; CDR3 protein: CASSLGLAGAYEQYF
clone size: once; D gene: -; V gene: TRBV7-9; J gene: TRBJ2-7; CDR3 DNA: TGTGCCAGCAGCCCAGGGGATAGGTCTTACTACTACGAGCAGTACTTC; CDR3 protein: CASSPGDRSYYYEQYF
clone size: -; D gene: TRBD1; V gene: TRBV2; J gene: TRBJ1-5; CDR3 DNA: TGTGCCAGCATCCCGGGACAGGGACGCAATCAGCCCCAGCATTTT; CDR3 protein: CASIPGQGRNQPQHF
clone size: -; D gene: -; V gene: TRBV27; J gene: TRBJ1-2; CDR3 DNA: TGTGCCAGCAGTTTGGGACAAAACTATGGCTACACCTTC; CDR3 protein: CASSLGQNYGYTF
clone size: -; D gene: -; V gene: TRBV18; J gene: TRBJ2-1; CDR3 DNA: TGTGCCAGCTCACCACGGTTTTACAATGAGCAGTTCTTC; CDR3 protein: CASSPRFYNEQFF
clone size: -; D gene: -; V gene: TRBV15; J gene: TRBJ1-4; CDR3 DNA: TGTGCCACCAGCAGATTCTCCTCAGGTCTAGGGCCTCCGGGAAAACTGTTTTTT; CDR3 protein: CATSRFSSGLGPPGKLFF
clone size: -; D gene: TRBD1; V gene: TRBV7-2; J gene: TRBJ2-7; CDR3 DNA: TGTGCCAGCAGCTTAGGGGACAGGCAGTACTTC; CDR3 protein: CASSLGDRQYF
clone size: -; D gene: -; V gene: TRBV7-7; J gene: TRBJ2-2; CDR3 DNA: TGTGCCAGCTCGGCGGGGATCACCGGGGAGCTGTTTTTT; CDR3 protein: CASSAGITGELFF
clone size: -; D gene: -; V gene: TRBV29-1; J gene: TRBJ2-7; CDR3 DNA: TGCAGCACCTGGACAGCCCCCTACGAGCAGTACTTC; CDR3 protein: CSTWTAPYEQYF
clone size: -; D gene: -; V gene: TRBV10-3; J gene: TRBJ2-3; CDR3 DNA: TGTGCCATCAGTGGGGGCGGGAGGGACAGGGATACGCAGTATTTT; CDR3 protein: CAISGGGRDRDTQYF
clone size: many; D gene: -; V gene: TRBV18; J gene: TRBJ1-3; CDR3 DNA: TGTGCCAGCTCACCAACAGGGTTCTCTGGAAACACCATATATTTT; CDR3 protein: CASSPTGFSGNTIYF
clone size: once; D gene: -; V gene: TRBV28; J gene: TRBJ2-6; CDR3 DNA: TGTGCCAGCAGCCGTCCTGGGGCCAACGTCCTGACTTTC; CDR3 protein: CASSRPGANVLTF
clone size: -; D gene: -; V gene: TRBV5-1; J gene: TRBJ2-1; CDR3 DNA: TGCGCCAGCAGCTTGATCGGAGGTCAAGGCGAGCAGTTCTTC; CDR3 protein: CASSLIGGQGEQFF
clone size: -; D gene: -; V gene: TRBV7-3; J gene: TRBJ2-2; CDR3 DNA: TGTGCCAGCAGCTTAACGGGACACAACACCGGGGAGCTGTTTTTT; CDR3 protein: CASSLTGHNTGELFF
clone size: -; D gene: TRBD2; V gene: TRBV15; J gene: TRBJ2-5; CDR3 DNA: TGTGCCACCAGCGGATTTAGCGGGAGGCCACAAGAGACCCAGTACTTC; CDR3 protein: CATSGFSGRPQETQYF
clone size: -; D gene: -; V gene: TRBV18; J gene: TRBJ2-5; CDR3 DNA: TGTGCCAGCTCACCCCCCGAGGAGACCCAGTACTTC; CDR3 protein: CASSPPEETQYF
clone size: -; D gene: -; V gene: TRBV28; J gene: TRBJ1-5; CDR3 DNA: TGTGCCAGCAGTGAACCGTTTGGAGCCCAGCATTTT; CDR3 protein: CASSEPFGAQHF
clone size: -; D gene: TRBD2; V gene: TRBV4-2; J gene: TRBJ2-7; CDR3 DNA: TGTGCCAGCAGCCAAGCCCTTTGGCGGGAGGGCCCGGACGAGCAGTACTTC; CDR3 protein: CASSQALWREGPDEQYF
clone size: -; D gene: TRBD1; V gene: TRBV6-5; J gene: TRBJ2-1; CDR3 DNA: TGTGCCAGCAGTAGGACAGGCAGCAATGAGCAGTTCTTC; CDR3 protein: CASSRTGSNEQFF